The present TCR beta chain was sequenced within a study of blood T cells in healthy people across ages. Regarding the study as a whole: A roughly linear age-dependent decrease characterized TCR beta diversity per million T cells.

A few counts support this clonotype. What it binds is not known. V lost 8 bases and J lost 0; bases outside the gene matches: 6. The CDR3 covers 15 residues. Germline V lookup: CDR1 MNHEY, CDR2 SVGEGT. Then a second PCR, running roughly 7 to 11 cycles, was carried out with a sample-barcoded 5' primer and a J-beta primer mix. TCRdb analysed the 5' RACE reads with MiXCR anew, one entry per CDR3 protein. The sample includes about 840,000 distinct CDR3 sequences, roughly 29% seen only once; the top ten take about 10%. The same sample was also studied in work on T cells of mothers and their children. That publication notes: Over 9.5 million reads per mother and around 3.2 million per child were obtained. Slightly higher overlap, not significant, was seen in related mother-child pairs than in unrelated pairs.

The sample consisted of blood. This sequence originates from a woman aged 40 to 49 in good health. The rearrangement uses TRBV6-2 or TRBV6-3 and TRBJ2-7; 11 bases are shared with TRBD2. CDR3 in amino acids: CASRPGLAVSYEQYF. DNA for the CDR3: TGTGCCAGCCGCCCGGGACTAGCGGTCTCCTACGAGCAGTACTTC.